One sample yielded the 2 T cell receptor beta chains listed below, sequenced in a study of cytomegalovirus exposure and HLA in healthy donors. PCR primers comprised 60 Vbeta and 13 Jbeta primers. Sequencing was performed with immunoSEQ multiplex PCR; in TCRdb, only in-frame clones are kept and a portion is missing. In the table there are 200,000 to 250,000 clones, more than 75% of which are singletons. Sequenced: PBMCs. These receptors originate from a human donor in good health.

The J gene is TRBJ1-1, the V gene TRBV25-1; TRBD1 might be the D (6 bases). The CDR3 runs to 14 residues. The germline gives CDR1 MGHDK, CDR2 SYGVNS. Trimming took 2 bases from V and 5 from J, leaving 12 bases between them. The CDR3 loop is CASSEHREGTEAFF. The CDR3 bases are TGTGCCAGCAGTGAACACAGGGAGGGGACTGAAGCTTTCTTT.

The CDR3 is CASSLTPAYNEQFF. The CDR3 bases are TGTGCCAGCAGCTTAACGCCGGCCTACAATGAGCAGTTCTTC. The chain is built from TRBV7-3 and TRBJ2-1; D remains ambiguous. With 0 bases removed from V and 2 bases from J, the gap between germline ends came to 5 bases. CDR1 and CDR2 from the germline V gene are SGHTA and FQGTGA. The length of the CDR3 is 14 residues.